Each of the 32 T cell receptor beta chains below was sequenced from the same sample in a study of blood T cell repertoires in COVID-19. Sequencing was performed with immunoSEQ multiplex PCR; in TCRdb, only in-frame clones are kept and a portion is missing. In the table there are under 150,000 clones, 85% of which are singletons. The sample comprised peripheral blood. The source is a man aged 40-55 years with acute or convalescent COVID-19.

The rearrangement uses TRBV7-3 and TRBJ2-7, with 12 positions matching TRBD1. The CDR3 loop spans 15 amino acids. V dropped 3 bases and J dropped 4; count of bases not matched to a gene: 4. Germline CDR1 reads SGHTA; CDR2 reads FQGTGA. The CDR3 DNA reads TGTGCCAGCAGCTTGGGACAGGGGGCGGTTTACGAGCAGTACTTC. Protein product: CASSLGQGAVYEQYF.

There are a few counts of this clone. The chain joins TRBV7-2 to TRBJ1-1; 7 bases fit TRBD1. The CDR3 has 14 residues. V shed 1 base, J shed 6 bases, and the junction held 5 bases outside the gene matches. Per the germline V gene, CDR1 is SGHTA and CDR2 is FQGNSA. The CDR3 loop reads CASSLETGNAEAFF. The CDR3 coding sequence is TGTGCCAGCAGCTTAGAGACAGGGAATGCTGAAGCTTTCTTT.

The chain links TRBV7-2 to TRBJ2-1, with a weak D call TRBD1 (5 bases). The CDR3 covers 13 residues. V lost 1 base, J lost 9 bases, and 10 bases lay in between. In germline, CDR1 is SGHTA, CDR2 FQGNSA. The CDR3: CASSLEQEGEQFF. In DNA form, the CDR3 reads TGTGCCAGCAGCTTAGAACAGGAAGGTGAGCAGTTCTTC.

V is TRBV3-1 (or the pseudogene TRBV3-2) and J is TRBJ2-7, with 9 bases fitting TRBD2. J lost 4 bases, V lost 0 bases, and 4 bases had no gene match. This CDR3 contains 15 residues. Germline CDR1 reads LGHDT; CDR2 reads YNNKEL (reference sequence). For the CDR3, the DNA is TGTGCCAGCAGCCAAGAGGGACTAGCTGGTTACGAGCAGTACTTC. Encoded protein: CASSQEGLAGYEQYF.

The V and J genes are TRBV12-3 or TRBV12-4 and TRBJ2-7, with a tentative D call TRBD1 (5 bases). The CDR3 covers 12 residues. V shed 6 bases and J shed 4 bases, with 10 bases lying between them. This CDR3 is CASRAGLYEQYF. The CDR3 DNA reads TGTGCCAGCAGGGCAGGGTTGTACGAGCAGTACTTC.

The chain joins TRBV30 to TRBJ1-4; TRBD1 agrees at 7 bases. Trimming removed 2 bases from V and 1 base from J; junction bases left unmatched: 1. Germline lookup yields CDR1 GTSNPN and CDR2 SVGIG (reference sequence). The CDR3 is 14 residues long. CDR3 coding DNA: TGTGCCTGGAGTCCAGGGGGAACTAATGAAAAACTGTTTTTT. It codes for CAWSPGGTNEKLFF. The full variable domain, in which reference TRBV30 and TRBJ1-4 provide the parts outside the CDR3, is SQTIHQWPATLVQPVGSPLSLECTVEGTSNPNLYWYRQAAGRGLQLLFYSVGIGQISSEVPQNLSASRPQDRQFILSSKKLLLSDSGFYLCAWSPGGTNEKLFFGSGTQLSVL.

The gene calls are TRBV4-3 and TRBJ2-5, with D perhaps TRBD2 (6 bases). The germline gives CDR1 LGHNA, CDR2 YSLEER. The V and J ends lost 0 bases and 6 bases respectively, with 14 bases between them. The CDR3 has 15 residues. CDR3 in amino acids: CASSQDWAGRQTQYF. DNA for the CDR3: TGCGCCAGCAGCCAAGATTGGGCAGGGAGGCAGACCCAGTACTTC.

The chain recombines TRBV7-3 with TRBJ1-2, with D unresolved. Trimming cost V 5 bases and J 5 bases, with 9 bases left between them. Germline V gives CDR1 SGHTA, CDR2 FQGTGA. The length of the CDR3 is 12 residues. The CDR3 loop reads CASSLDGYGYTF. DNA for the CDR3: TGTGCCAGCAGCCTAGACGGATATGGCTACACCTTC.

Here the CDR3 DNA reads TGCGCCAGCAGCCAAGGCCCGCTTGGCGTTCAGGACTATGGCTACACCTTC. This gives the protein CASSQGPLGVQDYGYTF. This chain uses TRBV4-3 with TRBJ1-2; no firm D call. This CDR3 has 17 amino acids. Germline V gene sequence: CDR1 LGHNA, CDR2 YSLEER. V gave up 1 base and J gave up 3 bases, with 18 bases separating them.

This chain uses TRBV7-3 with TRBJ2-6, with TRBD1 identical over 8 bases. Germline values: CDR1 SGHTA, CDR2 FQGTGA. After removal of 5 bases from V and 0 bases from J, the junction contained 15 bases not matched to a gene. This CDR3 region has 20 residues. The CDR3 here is CASSPPPWTGSSSGANVLTF. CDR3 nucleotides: TGTGCCAGCAGCCCACCCCCTTGGACAGGGAGCAGCTCTGGGGCCAACGTCCTGACTTTC.

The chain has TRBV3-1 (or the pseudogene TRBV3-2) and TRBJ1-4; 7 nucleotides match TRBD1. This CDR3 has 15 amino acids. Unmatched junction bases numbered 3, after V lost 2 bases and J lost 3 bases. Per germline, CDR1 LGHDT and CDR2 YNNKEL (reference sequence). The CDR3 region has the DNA TGTGCCAGCAGCCAACAGGGGGTGGCTAATGAAAAACTGTTTTTT. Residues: CASSQQGVANEKLFF.

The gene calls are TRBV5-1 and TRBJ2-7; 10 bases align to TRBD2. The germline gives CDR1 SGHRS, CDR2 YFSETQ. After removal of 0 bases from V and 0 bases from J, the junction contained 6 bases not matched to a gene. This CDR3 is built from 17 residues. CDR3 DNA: TGCGCCAGCAGCTTGGCCAGCGGGGGGGGCTACTCCTACGAGCAGTACTTC. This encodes CASSLASGGGYSYEQYF.

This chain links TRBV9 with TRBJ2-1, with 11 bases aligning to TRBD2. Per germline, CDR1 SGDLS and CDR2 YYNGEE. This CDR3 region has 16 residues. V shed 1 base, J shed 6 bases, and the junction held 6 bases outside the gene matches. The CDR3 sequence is CASSVSLAGGLNEQFF. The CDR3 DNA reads TGTGCCAGCAGCGTATCCCTAGCGGGGGGACTCAATGAGCAGTTCTTC.

The CDR3 sequence: CASSHAAGGTGELFF. CDR3 DNA: TGTGCCAGCAGCCATGCCGCGGGAGGTACCGGGGAGCTGTTTTTT. The chain uses TRBV7-2 and TRBJ2-2; 8 bases map to TRBD2. The CDR3 is 15 residues long. J gave up 5 bases and V 5 bases, and 7 bases lay outside the gene matches. The germline V gene encodes CDR1 SGHTA and CDR2 FQGNSA.

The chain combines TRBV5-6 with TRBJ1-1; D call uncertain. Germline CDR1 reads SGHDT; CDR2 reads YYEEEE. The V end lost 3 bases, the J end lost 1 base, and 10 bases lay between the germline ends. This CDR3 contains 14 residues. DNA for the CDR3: TGTGCCAGCAGCTCGGGGTCAGGGAACACTGAAGCTTTCTTT. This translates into CASSSGSGNTEAFF.

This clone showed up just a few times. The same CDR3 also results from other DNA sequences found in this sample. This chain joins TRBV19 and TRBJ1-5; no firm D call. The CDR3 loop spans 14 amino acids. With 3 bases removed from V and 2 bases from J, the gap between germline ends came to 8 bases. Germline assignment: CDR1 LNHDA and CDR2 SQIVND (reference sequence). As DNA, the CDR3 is TGTGCCAGTAGTATCAAGGGAGGCAATCAGCCCCAGCATTTT. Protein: CASSIKGGNQPQHF. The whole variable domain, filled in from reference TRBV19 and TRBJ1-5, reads DGGITQSPKYLFRKEGQNVTLSCEQNLNHDAMYWYRQDPGQGLRLIYYSQIVNDFQKGDIAEGYSVSREKKESFPLTVTSAQKNPTAFYLCASSIKGGNQPQHFGDGTRLSIL.

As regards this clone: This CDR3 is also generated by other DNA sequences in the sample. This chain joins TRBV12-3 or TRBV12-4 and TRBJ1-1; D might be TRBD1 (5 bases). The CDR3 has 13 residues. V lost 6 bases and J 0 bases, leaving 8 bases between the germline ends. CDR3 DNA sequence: TGTGCCAGCAGCTGGGGGGTGAACACTGAAGCTTTCTTT. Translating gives CASSWGVNTEAFF.

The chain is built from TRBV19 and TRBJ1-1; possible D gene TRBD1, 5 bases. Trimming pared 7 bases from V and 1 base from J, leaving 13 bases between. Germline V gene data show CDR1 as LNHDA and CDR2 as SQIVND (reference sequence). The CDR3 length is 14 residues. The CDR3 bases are TGTGCCAGTATGCAGGGACTCAGGAACACTGAAGCTTTCTTT. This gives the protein CASMQGLRNTEAFF.

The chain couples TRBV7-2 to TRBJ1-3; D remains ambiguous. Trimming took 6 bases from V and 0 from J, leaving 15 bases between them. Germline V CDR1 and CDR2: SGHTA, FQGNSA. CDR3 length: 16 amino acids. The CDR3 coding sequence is TGTGCCAGCAGTCTAGCGCCAGTGAGCTCTGGAAACACCATATATTTT. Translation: CASSLAPVSSGNTIYF.

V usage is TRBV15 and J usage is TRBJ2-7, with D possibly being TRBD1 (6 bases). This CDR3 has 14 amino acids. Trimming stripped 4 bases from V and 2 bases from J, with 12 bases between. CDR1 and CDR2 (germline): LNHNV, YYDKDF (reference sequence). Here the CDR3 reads CATSKGTLTYEQYF. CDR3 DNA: TGTGCCACCAGCAAAGGGACACTGACCTACGAGCAGTACTTC.

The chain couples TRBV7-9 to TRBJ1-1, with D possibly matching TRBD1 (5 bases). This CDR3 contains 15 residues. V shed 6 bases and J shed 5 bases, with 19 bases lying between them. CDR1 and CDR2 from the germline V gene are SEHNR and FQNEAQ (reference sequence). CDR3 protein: CASSRTGGTGTEAFF. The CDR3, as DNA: TGTGCCAGCAGTCGAACCGGGGGTACGGGGACTGAAGCTTTCTTT.

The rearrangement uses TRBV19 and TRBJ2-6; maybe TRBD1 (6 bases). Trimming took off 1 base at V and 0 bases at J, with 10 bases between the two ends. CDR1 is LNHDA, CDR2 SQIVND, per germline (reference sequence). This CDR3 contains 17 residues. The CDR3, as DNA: TGTGCCAGTAGTATAGGGACAGTTAGCTCTGGGGCCAACGTCCTGACTTTC. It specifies CASSIGTVSSGANVLTF.

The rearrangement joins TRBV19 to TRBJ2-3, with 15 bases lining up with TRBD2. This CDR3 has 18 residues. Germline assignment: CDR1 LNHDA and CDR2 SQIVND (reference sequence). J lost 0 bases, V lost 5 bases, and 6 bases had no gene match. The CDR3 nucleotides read TGTGCCAGTAGTCGAGGACTAGCGGGGGGGCCAAGCACAGATACGCAGTATTTT. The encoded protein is CASSRGLAGGPSTDTQYF.

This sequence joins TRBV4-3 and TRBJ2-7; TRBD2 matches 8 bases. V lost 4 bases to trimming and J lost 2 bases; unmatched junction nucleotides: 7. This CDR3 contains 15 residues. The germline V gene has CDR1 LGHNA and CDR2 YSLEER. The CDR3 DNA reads TGCGCCAGCAGCCGGGAGAGCGGGGGTACCTACGAGCAGTACTTC. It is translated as CASSRESGGTYEQYF.

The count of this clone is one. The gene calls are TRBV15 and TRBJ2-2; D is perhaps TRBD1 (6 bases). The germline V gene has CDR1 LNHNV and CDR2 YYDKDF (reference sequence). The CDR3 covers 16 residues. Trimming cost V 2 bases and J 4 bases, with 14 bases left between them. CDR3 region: CATSRNTGLATGELFF. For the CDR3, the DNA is TGTGCCACCAGCAGAAATACAGGGCTGGCCACCGGGGAGCTGTTTTTT.

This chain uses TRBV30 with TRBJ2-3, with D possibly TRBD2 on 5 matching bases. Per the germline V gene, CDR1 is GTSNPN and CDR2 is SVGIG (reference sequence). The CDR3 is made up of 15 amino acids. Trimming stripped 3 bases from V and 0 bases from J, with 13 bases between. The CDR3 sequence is CAWRITGFSTDTQYF. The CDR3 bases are TGTGCCTGGAGAATAACGGGGTTTAGCACAGATACGCAGTATTTT.

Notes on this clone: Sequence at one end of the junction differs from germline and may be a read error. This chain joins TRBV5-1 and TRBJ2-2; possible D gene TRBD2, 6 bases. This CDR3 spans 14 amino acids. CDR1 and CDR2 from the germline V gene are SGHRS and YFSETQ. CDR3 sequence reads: CASTLGLAPGELFF. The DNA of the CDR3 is TGCGCCAGCACCTTGGGGCTAGCGCCCGGGGAGCTGTTTTTT.

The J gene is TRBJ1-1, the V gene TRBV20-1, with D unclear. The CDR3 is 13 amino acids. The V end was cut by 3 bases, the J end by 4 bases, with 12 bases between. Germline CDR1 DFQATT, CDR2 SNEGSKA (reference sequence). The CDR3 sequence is CSASYSSGTEAFF. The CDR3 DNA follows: TGCAGTGCTAGTTATTCGTCCGGCACTGAAGCTTTCTTT.

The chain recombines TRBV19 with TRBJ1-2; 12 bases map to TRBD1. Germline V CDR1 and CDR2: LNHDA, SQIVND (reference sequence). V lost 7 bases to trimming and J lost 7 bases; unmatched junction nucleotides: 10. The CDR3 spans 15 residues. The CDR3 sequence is CASIDRDRGRRGYTF. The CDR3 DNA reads TGTGCCAGTATCGACAGGGACAGGGGGCGTCGTGGCTACACCTTC.

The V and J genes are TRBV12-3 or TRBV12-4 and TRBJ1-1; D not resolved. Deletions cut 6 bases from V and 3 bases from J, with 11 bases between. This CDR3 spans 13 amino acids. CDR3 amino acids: CASSPAGYTEAFF. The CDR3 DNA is TGTGCCAGCAGCCCCGCGGGGTACACTGAAGCTTTCTTT.

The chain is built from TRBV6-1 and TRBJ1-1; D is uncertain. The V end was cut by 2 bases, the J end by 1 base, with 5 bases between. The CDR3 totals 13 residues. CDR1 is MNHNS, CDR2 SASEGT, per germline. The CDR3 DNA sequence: TGTGCCAGCAGTGAAACGGGGAACACTGAAGCTTTCTTT. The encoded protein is CASSETGNTEAFF.

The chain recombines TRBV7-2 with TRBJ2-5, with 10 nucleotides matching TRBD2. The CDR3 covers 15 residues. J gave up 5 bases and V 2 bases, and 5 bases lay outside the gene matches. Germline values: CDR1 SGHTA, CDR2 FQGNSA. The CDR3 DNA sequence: TGTGCCAGCAGCTTAAGTAGCGGGGGGTCCGAGACCCAGTACTTC. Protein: CASSLSSGGSETQYF.